The 21 T cell receptor beta chains listed next were all sequenced from one sample in a study of regulatory T cells in long-lasting Graves disease (TCRdb year 2021). Library method: multiplex PCR. The data were produced on an Illumina HiSeq 4000. TCR beta libraries were built with iRepertoire HTBI primers and Arm-PCR amplification of CDR3 regions. TCRdb trimmed the raw reads at Q25, called clones with MiXCR and kept productive beta chains. Rows with a matching CDR3 protein are joined into one entry that keeps the most common DNA and genes. For this sample the table gives a few hundred thousand distinct CDR3 sequences, of which 20% to 25% were detected only once. The top ten clones comprise more than 11% of the sample. The sample's time point label, decoded: newly diagnosed GD, antithyroid drugs for less than 3 months. For both TCR sequencing and RNA sequencing, RNA was extracted from PBMCs in TRIzol.

The specimen was peripheral blood mononuclear cells (PBMCs), collected at new diagnosis, from a patient treated with antithyroid drugs. These receptors all stem from a female donor with Graves disease.

This clonotype has a single count. A far larger clone differs by one base, so this is likely a read error. The chain is built from TRBV7-2 and TRBJ2-1; 13 bases align to TRBD2. Germline loops: CDR1 SGHTA, CDR2 FQGNSA. V dropped 7 bases and J dropped 10; count of bases not matched to a gene: 7. The CDR3 contains 14 residues. CDR3 in amino acids: CASTRTSGSYEQFF. The CDR3 region has the DNA TGTGCCAGCACCAGGACTAGCGGGAGCTACGAGCAGTTCTTC.

The rearrangement links TRBV28 to TRBJ1-5, with TRBD1 identical over 7 bases. The CDR3 length is 19 residues. Looked up from germline, CDR1 is MDHEN and CDR2 is SYDVKM. V was pared by 5 bases and J by 0 bases, with 16 bases of the junction left unmatched. CDR3 bases: TGTGCCAGCAGTCCCTTGAGGGGACAGCTCTTTAGTAGCAATCAGCCCCAGCATTTT. Protein product: CASSPLRGQLFSSNQPQHF.

This clonotype showed up many times. J is TRBJ2-1 and V is TRBV6-5; TRBD1 might be the D (6 bases). Germline V gives CDR1 MNHEY, CDR2 SVGAGI. There are 15 residues in the CDR3. V was pared by 2 bases and J by 5 bases, with 13 bases between. In DNA form, the CDR3 reads TGTGCCAGCAGTTACCCCAGGGGTAGGGACAATGAGCAGTTCTTC. Translated, it gives CASSYPRGRDNEQFF.

The rearrangement links TRBV20-1 to TRBJ2-1, with a possible D match to TRBD1 (5 bases). The V and J ends lost 3 bases and 3 bases respectively, with 12 bases between them. The CDR3 length is 14 residues. In germline, CDR1 is DFQATT, CDR2 SNEGSKA (reference sequence). The CDR3 loop reads CSASPVDIYNEQFF. CDR3 DNA sequence: TGCAGTGCTAGTCCCGTGGACATCTACAATGAGCAGTTCTTC.

The chain employs TRBV5-1 and TRBJ2-3, with 7 bases identical to TRBD1. The CDR3 is 13 residues long. Germline V gene data show CDR1 as SGHRS and CDR2 as YFSETQ. Trimming removed 4 bases from V and 8 bases from J; junction bases left unmatched: 7. The CDR3 DNA reads TGCGCCAGCAGCACCGACAGGGTGGTTACGCAGTATTTT. Its translation: CASSTDRVVTQYF.

Many counts were recorded for this clonotype. The chain combines TRBV20-1 with TRBJ1-5, with a tentative D call TRBD1 (6 bases). CDR3 length: 12 residues. Trimming shortened V by 4 bases and J by 5 bases, and 9 bases separated the two germline ends. The germline V gene has CDR1 DFQATT and CDR2 SNEGSKA (reference sequence). The CDR3: CSANRVDQPQHF. DNA for the CDR3: TGCAGTGCTAACAGGGTGGATCAGCCCCAGCATTTT.

This clonotype was counted ten times or more. This chain connects TRBV14 to TRBJ2-3, with unresolved D. Trimming removed 2 bases at V and 2 bases at J, with 11 bases between. Germline assignment: CDR1 SGHDN and CDR2 FVKESK. The CDR3 is 15 residues long. Here the CDR3 reads CASSQYAKYTDTQYF. The CDR3 DNA is TGTGCCAGCAGCCAATATGCCAAATACACAGATACGCAGTATTTT.

The table lists this clonotype with many counts. The V call is TRBV6-2 or TRBV6-3, the J call TRBJ2-1; D possibly uses TRBD1 or TRBD2 (5 bases each). Per the germline V gene, CDR1 is MNHEY and CDR2 is SVGEGT. This CDR3 spans 19 amino acids. Trimming stripped 4 bases from V and 1 base from J, with 23 bases between. The CDR3 spells CASSSTGDRTGRSYNEQFF. In DNA form, the CDR3 reads TGTGCCAGCAGTTCCACAGGTGATAGGACTGGGCGTTCCTACAATGAGCAGTTCTTC.

The V gene is TRBV7-2, the J gene TRBJ2-3; 7 bases map to TRBD2. V gave up 5 bases and J gave up 1 base; unmatched junction bases: 12. This CDR3 region has 17 residues. Germline V gives CDR1 SGHTA, CDR2 FQGNSA. CDR3 amino acids: CASSTPWEGLRTDTQYF. For the CDR3, the DNA is TGTGCCAGCAGCACACCGTGGGAGGGACTGCGCACAGATACGCAGTATTTT. Looking up the rest from reference TRBV7-2 and TRBJ2-3 gives the full variable domain: GAGVSQSPSNKVTEKGKDVELRCDPISGHTALYWYRQSLGQGLEFLIYFQGNSAPDKSGLPSDRFSAERTGGSVSTLTIQRTQQEDSAVYLCASSTPWEGLRTDTQYFGPGTRLTVL.

This clonotype was counted ten times or more. The chain employs TRBV10-3 and TRBJ1-5; D is perhaps TRBD1 (5 bases). V lost 3 bases and J 2 bases, leaving 14 bases between the germline ends. The CDR3 loop spans 16 amino acids. Looked up from germline, CDR1 is ENHRY and CDR2 is SYGVKD. The CDR3: CAISDGGGLGNQPQHF. CDR3 DNA: TGTGCCATCAGTGACGGGGGGGGTCTAGGCAATCAGCCCCAGCATTTT.

This clonotype was seen repeatedly, ten times or more. This chain connects TRBV7-2 to TRBJ2-5, with 8 bases that match TRBD1. CDR3 length equals 14 residues. V was pared by 2 bases and J by 9 bases, with 8 bases of the junction left unmatched. Germline V gene sequence: CDR1 SGHTA, CDR2 FQGNSA. The CDR3 reads CASSLNRGFEAQYF. Here the CDR3 DNA reads TGTGCCAGCAGCTTAAACAGGGGGTTCGAGGCCCAGTACTTC.

This clonotype was found many times. CDR3 amino acids: CSAKGLANTGELFF. CDR3 DNA sequence: TGCAGTGCCAAGGGACTAGCGAACACCGGGGAGCTGTTTTTT. The chain recombines TRBV20-1 with TRBJ2-2; TRBD2 agrees at 8 bases. The CDR3 runs to 14 residues. Germline loops: CDR1 DFQATT, CDR2 SNEGSKA (reference sequence). Germline trimming cut 6 bases from V and 0 bases from J; bases unmatched to any gene: 3.

A remark on this clonotype: With a much larger clone just one base away, this may be a read error. The chain couples TRBV7-9 to TRBJ1-4; TRBD1 is a possible D gene (5 bases). In germline, CDR1 is SEHNR, CDR2 FQNEAQ (reference sequence). This CDR3 has 15 amino acids. The CDR3 protein is CASSLGDVFNEKLSF. The CDR3 region has the DNA TGTGCCAGCAGCTTAGGGGACGTCTTTAATGAAAAACTGTCTTTT.

This clonotype was observed at least ten times. This chain connects TRBV6-1 to TRBJ1-6; D remains ambiguous. CDR3 length: 13 amino acids. The ends were cut back, 7 bases at V and 10 bases at J, with 14 bases in the middle. Germline-derived CDR1 and CDR2 are MNHNS and SASEGT. CDR3 sequence: CASTGNLRSPLHF. As DNA, the CDR3 is TGTGCCAGCACTGGTAATTTGAGGTCACCCCTCCACTTT.

The J gene is TRBJ2-7, the V gene TRBV28; 7 bases match TRBD1. This CDR3 is built from 15 residues. Unmatched junction bases numbered 9, after V lost 5 bases and J lost 2 bases. The V gene's germline CDR1 is MDHEN and CDR2 SYDVKM. Here the CDR3 reads CASSGPGTDTYEQYF. CDR3 nucleotides: TGTGCCAGCAGTGGACCCGGGACAGACACCTACGAGCAGTACTTC.

In this sample, this clonotype turned up many times. This sequence joins TRBV6-2 or TRBV6-3 and TRBJ2-3, with D uncertain. The CDR3 is 14 amino acids. The V end lost 8 bases, the J end lost 5 bases, and 17 bases lay between the germline ends. Germline assignment: CDR1 MNHEY and CDR2 SVGEGT. CDR3 region: CASVLSSSEDTQYF. CDR3 sequence (DNA): TGTGCCAGCGTACTGTCAAGCTCGGAAGATACGCAGTATTTT.

This clonotype was counted at least ten times. V is TRBV5-1 and J is TRBJ1-4; TRBD1 aligns across 7 bases. This CDR3 is 15 amino acids long. Unmatched junction bases numbered 6, after V lost 1 base and J lost 6 bases. Germline CDR1 and CDR2: SGHRS and YFSETQ. CDR3: CASSLWGTEHEKLFF. CDR3 DNA sequence: TGCGCCAGCAGCTTGTGGGGGACAGAGCATGAAAAACTGTTTTTT.

This clonotype was found many times. V gene TRBV2 combines with J gene TRBJ1-3; no clear D gene. V lost 0 bases, J lost 0 bases, and 9 bases lay in between. CDR3 length equals 16 residues. From germline, CDR1 is SNHLY and CDR2 FYNNEI. Written as DNA, the CDR3 is TGTGCCAGCAGTGAAGCGCGGGGTGACTCTGGAAACACCATATATTTT. This translates into CASSEARGDSGNTIYF.

This clonotype was found many times. V and J are TRBV20-1 and TRBJ2-1, with D perhaps TRBD2 (6 bases). V lost 6 bases to trimming and J lost 5 bases, with 23 bases between them. Germline loops: CDR1 DFQATT, CDR2 SNEGSKA (reference sequence). The CDR3 has 16 amino acids. Written as DNA, the CDR3 is TGCAGTGCAACACTAGCCCGGCACAGGTCGAACAATGAGCAGTTCTTC. This gives the protein CSATLARHRSNNEQFF.

This chain uses TRBV14 with TRBJ1-1, with 7 bases identical to TRBD1. This CDR3 contains 13 residues. CDR1 is SGHDN, CDR2 FVKESK, per germline. With 4 bases clipped from V and 7 bases from J, the junction kept 6 bases outside the gene matches. CDR3 sequence reads: CASSPLGQDEAFF. The DNA of the CDR3 is TGTGCCAGCAGCCCCCTCGGACAGGATGAAGCTTTCTTT.

For this clonotype: With only one base between it and a far larger clone, this is likely a read error. The J gene is TRBJ2-2, the V gene TRBV7-9, with TRBD1 identical over 10 bases. The V and J ends lost 5 bases and 6 bases, in that order; junction bases with no gene match: 9. The CDR3 loop spans 16 amino acids. Germline V gene lookup returns CDR1 SEHNR and CDR2 FQNEAQ (reference sequence). The CDR3 DNA follows: TGTGCCAGCAGCCCCAGGACGACAGGGGGCCCCGGGGAGCTGTTTTTT. Protein sequence: CASSPRTTGGPGELFF.